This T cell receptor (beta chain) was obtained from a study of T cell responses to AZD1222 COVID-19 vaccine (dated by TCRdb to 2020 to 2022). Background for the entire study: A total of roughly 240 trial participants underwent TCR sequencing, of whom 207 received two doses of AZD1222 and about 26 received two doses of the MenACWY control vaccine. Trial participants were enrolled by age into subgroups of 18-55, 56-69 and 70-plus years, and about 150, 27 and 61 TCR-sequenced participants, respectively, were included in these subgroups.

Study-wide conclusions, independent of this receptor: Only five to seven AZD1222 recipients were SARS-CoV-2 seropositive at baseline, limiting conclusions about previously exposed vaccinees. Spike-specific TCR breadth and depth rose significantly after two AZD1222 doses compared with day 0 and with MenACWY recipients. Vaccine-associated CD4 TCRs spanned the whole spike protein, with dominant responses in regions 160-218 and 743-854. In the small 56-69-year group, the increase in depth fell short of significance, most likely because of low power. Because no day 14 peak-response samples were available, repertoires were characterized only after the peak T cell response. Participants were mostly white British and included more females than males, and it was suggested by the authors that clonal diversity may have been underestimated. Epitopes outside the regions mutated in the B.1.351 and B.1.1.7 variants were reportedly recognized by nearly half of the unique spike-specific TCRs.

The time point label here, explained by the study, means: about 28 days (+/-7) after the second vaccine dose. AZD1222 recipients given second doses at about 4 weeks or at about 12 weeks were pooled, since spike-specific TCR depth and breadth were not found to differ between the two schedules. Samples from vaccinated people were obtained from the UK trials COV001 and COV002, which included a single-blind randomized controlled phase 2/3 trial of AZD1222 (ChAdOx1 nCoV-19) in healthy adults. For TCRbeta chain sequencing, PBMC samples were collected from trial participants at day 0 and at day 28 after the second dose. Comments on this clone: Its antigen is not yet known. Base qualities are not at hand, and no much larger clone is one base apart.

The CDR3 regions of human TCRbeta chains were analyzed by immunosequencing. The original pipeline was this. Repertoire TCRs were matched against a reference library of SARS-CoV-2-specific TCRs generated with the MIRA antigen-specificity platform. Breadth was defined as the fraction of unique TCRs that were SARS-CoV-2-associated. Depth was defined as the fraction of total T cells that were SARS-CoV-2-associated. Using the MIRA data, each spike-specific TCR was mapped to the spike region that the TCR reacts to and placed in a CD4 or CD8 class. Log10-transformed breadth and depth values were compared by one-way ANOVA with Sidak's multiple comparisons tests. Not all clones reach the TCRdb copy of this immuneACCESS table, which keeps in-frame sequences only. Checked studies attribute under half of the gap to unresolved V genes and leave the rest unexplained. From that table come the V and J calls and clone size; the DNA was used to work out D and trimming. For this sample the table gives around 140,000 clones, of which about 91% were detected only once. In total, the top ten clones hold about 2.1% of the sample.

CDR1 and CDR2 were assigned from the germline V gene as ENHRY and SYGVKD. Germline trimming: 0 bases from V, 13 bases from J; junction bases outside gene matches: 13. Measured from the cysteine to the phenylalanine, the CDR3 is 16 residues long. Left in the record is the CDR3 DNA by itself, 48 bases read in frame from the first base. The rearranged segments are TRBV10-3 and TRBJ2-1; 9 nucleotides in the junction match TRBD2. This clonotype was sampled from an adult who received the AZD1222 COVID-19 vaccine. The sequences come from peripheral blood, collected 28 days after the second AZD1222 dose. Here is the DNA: TGTGCCATCAGTGAGTCAATGCCTAGCGGGGCCGGACATCAGTTCTTC. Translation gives CAISESMPSGAGHQFF.